The source of this T cell receptor (beta chain) is a study of molecular identifiers for immune sequencing clone quantification. The study, taken as a whole, reports: In naive cells, clones above 20 RNA copies held under 1% of molecules, whereas in effector cells they held over 98%. Jurkat TCR RNA spiked in from one cell reportedly remained identifiable amid about a million naive cells.

Previously described methods and listed TCR primers were used for bulk TCR libraries. Using its own MiXCR run on the PCR reads, TCRdb lists one record per CDR3 protein. Of 490,000 or so distinct CDR3 sequences in the sample, less than 30% were seen once. This clonotype was counted at least ten times. Antigen specificity is unknown. Germline CDR1 is GTSNPN and CDR2 is SVGIG (reference sequence). V lost 2 bases and J lost 3, with 4 bases in between. This CDR3 contains 12 residues. Every naive CD8 library was made from between about 17,000 and 1,000,000 sorted cells with 10%, 30% or 50% RNA. The gene calls are TRBV30 and TRBJ2-2; D gene ambiguous. The source material was naive CD8+ T cells from blood, with Jurkat cell RNA spiked in. Documented subset: FACS-sorted CD8+CD4-CCR7+CD45RA+ naive T cells. The sequence came from a human donor in good health. Some libraries in this study had Jurkat cell RNA spiked in. DNA for the CDR3: TGTGCCTGGAGTCAATACACCGGGGAGCTGTTTTTT. This sequence encodes CAWSQYTGELFF.